What follows are 27 T cell receptor beta chains derived from one specimen sequenced in a study of post-analysis software for immune sequencing data. General study results and limits: TRBV5-6, TRBV5-1 and TRBV20-1 were among four to six TRBV segments more frequent in patients than controls.

TCR beta cDNA libraries included unique molecular identifiers. MiXCR, run by TCRdb on the PCR reads, gives a single entry per CDR3 protein. This table holds about 540,000 distinct CDR3 sequences, around a third found once. No cognate antigen is known for these TCRs. Sequencing was performed on blood. These receptors originate from a girl younger than 18 with multiple sclerosis.

This clonotype has just a few counts. The rearrangement joins TRBV20-1 to TRBJ2-1, with TRBD2 matching 12 bases. Per the germline V gene, CDR1 is DFQATT and CDR2 is SNEGSKA (reference sequence). J gave up 1 base and V 3 bases, and 7 bases lay outside the gene matches. This CDR3 region has 17 residues. The CDR3 spells CSARSLAGGKSYNEQFF. CDR3 nucleotides: TGCAGTGCTAGGAGCCTAGCGGGGGGGAAATCCTACAATGAGCAGTTCTTC.

V and J are TRBV11-2 and TRBJ2-1, with a possible D match to TRBD1 (6 bases). Germline V CDR1 and CDR2: SGHAT, FQNNGV. Trimming removed 1 base at V and 11 bases at J, with 12 bases between. This CDR3 is 13 amino acids long. CDR3 coding DNA: TGTGCCAGCAGCTTAGGCCACAGGGTCCAGCAGTTCTTC. As protein: CASSLGHRVQQFF. The full variable domain, its missing parts supplied by reference TRBV11-2 and TRBJ2-1, is EAGVAQSPRYKIIEKRQSVAFWCNPISGHATLYWYQQILGQGPKLLIQFQNNGVVDDSQLPKDRFSAERLKGVDSTLKIQPAKLEDSAVYLCASSLGHRVQQFFGPGTRLTVL.

The table lists this clonotype with a count of one. Since a much larger clone is just one base distant, this may be a read error. The genes are TRBV10-3 and TRBJ2-7, with D unresolved. The CDR3 loop spans 13 amino acids. The V end was cut by 6 bases, the J end by 1 base, with 10 bases between. CDR1 is ENHRY, CDR2 SYGVKD, per germline. The CDR3 sequence is CAIRTATSYEQYF. CDR3 DNA sequence: TGTGCCATCAGGACGGCTACGTCCTACGAGCAGTACTTC.

The chain joins TRBV6-5 to TRBJ1-1; D uncertain. Deletions cut 6 bases from V and 3 bases from J, with 17 bases between. Germline lookup yields CDR1 MNHEY and CDR2 SVGAGI. CDR3 length equals 15 residues. The CDR3 protein is CASSPARLVDTEAFF. CDR3 nucleotide sequence: TGTGCCAGCAGCCCGGCGCGACTTGTGGACACTGAAGCTTTCTTT.

This clonotype turned up a few times. The chain combines TRBV5-1 with TRBJ2-3; no clear D. In germline, CDR1 is SGHRS, CDR2 YFSETQ. This CDR3 comprises 14 residues. V was clipped by 4 bases and J by 1 base, with 10 bases between them. The CDR3 DNA follows: TGCGCCAGCAGCCAATTGACTGGCACAGATACGCAGTATTTT. The encoded protein is CASSQLTGTDTQYF.

The rearrangement uses TRBV5-1 and TRBJ2-5, with D tentatively TRBD2 (6 bases). Trimming removed 0 bases at V and 5 bases at J, with 14 bases between. Per germline, CDR1 SGHRS and CDR2 YFSETQ. The CDR3 covers 15 residues. In nucleotides, the CDR3 is TGCGCCAGCAGCTTGGCCTCCGCGGGGCGTGAGACCCAGTACTTC. Protein sequence: CASSLASAGRETQYF. Full variable domain (rest looked up from reference TRBV5-1 and TRBJ2-5): KAGVTQTPRYLIKTRGQQVTLSCSPISGHRSVSWYQQTPGQGLQFLFEYFSETQRNKGNFPGRFSGRQFSNSRSEMNVSTLELGDSALYLCASSLASAGRETQYFGPGTRLLVL.

This clonotype was recorded a few times. In DNA form, the CDR3 reads TGTGCCAGCAGCCCACTGAGGGACATGGAGACCCAGTACTTC. Amino acids: CASSPLRDMETQYF. This chain uses TRBV11-2 with TRBJ2-5; TRBD1 might be the D (6 bases). This CDR3 region has 14 residues. Trimming stripped 5 bases from V and 5 bases from J, with 15 bases between. Germline values: CDR1 SGHAT, CDR2 FQNNGV.

This clonotype was seen more than once but under ten times. V gene TRBV7-6 combines with J gene TRBJ2-1; 8 bases align to TRBD1. This CDR3 is 15 amino acids long. Germline values: CDR1 SGHVS, CDR2 FNYEAQ. The J segment lost 9 bases and the V segment lost 5 bases, leaving 12 bases of the junction unmatched. The CDR3 sequence is CASSAADRDEGEQFF. The CDR3 coding sequence is TGTGCCAGCAGCGCGGCGGACAGGGACGAGGGTGAGCAGTTCTTC.

As regards this clonotype: An end of the junction differs from the germline gene, which may be a read error. This chain links TRBV6-2 or TRBV6-3 with TRBJ2-7, with D uncertain. The CDR3 has 12 amino acids. The germline V gene encodes CDR1 MNHEY and CDR2 SVGEGT. DNA for the CDR3: TGTGCCAGCAGCTTCCCCTCCGACGAGCAGTACTTC. It translates to CASSFPSDEQYF.

This clonotype has a handful of counts. J is TRBJ2-7 and V is TRBV5-1; 9 nucleotides align to TRBD2. The trim removed 1 base at V and 3 bases at J, leaving 5 bases unmatched. Germline V gene sequence: CDR1 SGHRS, CDR2 YFSETQ. The CDR3 is 15 residues long. This CDR3 reads CASSLSATSGYEQYF. In nucleotides, the CDR3 is TGCGCCAGCAGCTTGTCTGCGACTAGCGGCTACGAGCAGTACTTC.

Only one count was recorded for this clonotype. V gene TRBV14 combines with J gene TRBJ2-3, with TRBD1 as a possible D gene (6 bases). The CDR3 runs to 14 residues. V lost 5 bases and J 3 bases, leaving 12 bases between the germline ends. CDR1 is SGHDN, CDR2 FVKESK, per germline. CDR3 in amino acids: CASSRTVKTDTQYF. DNA of the CDR3: TGTGCCAGCAGCAGGACAGTCAAAACAGATACGCAGTATTTT.

This clonotype was detected a few times. This chain connects TRBV6-6 to TRBJ1-2, with D unclear. This CDR3 has 14 residues. The germline V gene encodes CDR1 MNHNY and CDR2 SVGAGI (reference sequence). V lost 4 bases to trimming and J lost 1 base, with 10 bases between them. The CDR3 DNA is TGTGCCAGCAGTTCCCCGGACGTTAACTATGGCTACACCTTC. Encoded protein: CASSSPDVNYGYTF.

This rearrangement joins TRBV5-1 to TRBJ1-1; possible D gene TRBD1, 5 bases. The germline V gene has CDR1 SGHRS and CDR2 YFSETQ. The V end lost 2 bases, the J end lost 7 bases, and 15 bases lay between the germline ends. CDR3 size: 14 residues. CDR3 DNA: TGCGCCAGCAGCTTCTGGGGGACCCAGGATGAAGCTTTCTTT. Translated, it gives CASSFWGTQDEAFF.

The chain has TRBV20-1 and TRBJ2-5; 8 nucleotides align to TRBD1. CDR3 length equals 13 residues. Looked up from germline, CDR1 is DFQATT and CDR2 is SNEGSKA (reference sequence). Trimming at V came to 5 bases and at J to 1 base, leaving 3 bases not matched to a gene. For the CDR3, the DNA is TGCAGTGCTCGGGACAGGCGCCAAGAGACCCAGTACTTC. Protein sequence: CSARDRRQETQYF.

This clonotype has only a few counts. This chain uses TRBV5-1 with TRBJ2-7, with no clear D. This CDR3 region has 13 residues. The V end was cut by 3 bases, the J end by 3 bases, with 10 bases between. Germline CDR1 reads SGHRS; CDR2 reads YFSETQ. CDR3: CASSSTYNYEQYF. CDR3 sequence (DNA): TGCGCCAGCAGCTCAACCTACAACTACGAGCAGTACTTC.

This rearrangement joins TRBV12-3 or TRBV12-4 to TRBJ1-2; the D is unclear. The ends were cut back, 5 bases at V and 8 bases at J, with 9 bases in the middle. This CDR3 is 11 amino acids long. CDR3 DNA: TGTGCCAGCAGTCCCGGCCGGGGCTACACCTTC. Its translation: CASSPGRGYTF.

Concerning this clonotype itself: At one end the junction does not follow the germline gene, possibly because of a read error. The rearrangement links TRBV3-1 to TRBJ2-2; 11 nucleotides match TRBD2. The CDR3 is 15 amino acids. CDR1 is LGHDT, CDR2 YNNKEL, per germline (reference sequence). For the CDR3, the DNA is TGTGCCAGCAGCCCAGGACTAGCGGGCACCAGGGAGCTGTTTTTT. It encodes CASSPGLAGTRELFF. Full variable domain (outside the CDR3, taken from reference TRBV3-1 and TRBJ2-2): DTAVSQTPKYLVTQMGNDKSIKCEQNLGHDTMYWYKQDSKKFLKIMFSYNNKELIINETVPNRFSPKSPDKAHLNLHINSLELGDSAVYFCASSPGLAGTRELFFGEGSRLTVL.

This clonotype appeared a few times. This chain links TRBV18 with TRBJ2-7, with TRBD1 identical over 9 bases. The V and J ends lost 3 bases and 3 bases, in that order; junction bases with no gene match: 6. The germline CDR1 and CDR2 sequences are KGHSH and LQKENI. There are 15 residues in the CDR3. Here the CDR3 reads CASSPRTGERYEQYF. In DNA, the CDR3 is TGTGCCAGCTCACCTCGGACAGGGGAACGCTACGAGCAGTACTTC.

This sequence joins TRBV29-1 and TRBJ2-7, with TRBD1 as a possible D gene (5 bases). V gave up 3 bases and J gave up 0 bases, with 15 bases separating them. Germline values: CDR1 SQVTM, CDR2 ANQGSEA. This CDR3 contains 15 residues. The CDR3 bases are TGCAGCGTTGAGGGTTTGACAGCTAGCTCCTACGAGCAGTACTTC. Residues: CSVEGLTASSYEQYF.

This chain connects TRBV5-8 to TRBJ2-1, with 9 bases lining up with TRBD1. Germline loops: CDR1 SGHTS, CDR2 YDEGEE. The trim removed 4 bases at V and 6 bases at J, leaving 11 bases unmatched. The CDR3 consists of 16 residues. CDR3 amino acids: CASSRWGQGGPNEQFF. The CDR3 nucleotides are TGTGCCAGCAGCAGGTGGGGACAGGGTGGCCCCAATGAGCAGTTCTTC.

V usage is TRBV12-3 or TRBV12-4 and J usage is TRBJ1-4; 8 bases align to TRBD1. The junction had 13 bases not matched to a gene; V was cut back by 7 bases and J by 3 bases. The CDR3 is made up of 17 amino acids. The CDR3 DNA follows: TGTGCCAGCAAACCTAGGACAGGGAGACCGTCTAATGAAAAACTGTTTTTT. It translates to CASKPRTGRPSNEKLFF.

The V gene is TRBV7-9, the J gene TRBJ2-4; no reliable D call. The DNA matches TRBJ2-5 better at its end, which makes the J call doubtful. The CDR3 has 15 residues. The V gene's germline CDR1 is SEHNR and CDR2 FQNEAQ (reference sequence). As DNA, the CDR3 is TGTGCCAGCAGCTTCGAAAGGCTCTCTGAGGAGACCCAGTACTTC. Its protein product is CASSFERLSEETQYF.

This clonotype was picked up many times. The gene calls are TRBV10-3 and TRBJ2-1; 10 bases are shared with TRBD2. With 8 bases clipped from V and 5 bases from J, the junction kept 15 bases outside the gene matches. Germline V gene data show CDR1 as ENHRY and CDR2 as SYGVKD. The CDR3 runs 17 residues. CDR3: CAIAPGVGTSDDNEQFF. The CDR3 DNA reads as TGTGCCATCGCACCGGGTGTGGGGACTAGCGACGACAATGAGCAGTTCTTC.

This clonotype was observed a few times. CDR3 loop: CATSPGGRVTNQPQHF. As DNA, the CDR3 is TGTGCCACCAGCCCGGGGGGCCGCGTAACCAATCAGCCCCAGCATTTT. The V and J genes are TRBV24-1 and TRBJ1-5; D is perhaps TRBD1 (6 bases). In germline, CDR1 is KGHDR, CDR2 SFDVKD. The CDR3 is 16 residues long. The germline V and J ends were trimmed by 7 bases and 3 bases, with 18 bases remaining between them.

This clonotype was detected a few times. This chain links TRBV12-3 or TRBV12-4 with TRBJ1-1, with 7 bases lining up with TRBD1. The J segment lost 2 bases and the V segment lost 6 bases, leaving 9 bases of the junction unmatched. There are 15 residues in the CDR3. DNA for the CDR3: TGTGCCAGCAGCCACCGCGGGGACAGTAACACTGAAGCTTTCTTT. Its protein is CASSHRGDSNTEAFF.

This clonotype showed up just a few times. At one end, the junction sequence differs from germline, possibly due to a read error. The chain uses TRBV20-1 and TRBJ1-2; D ambiguous. Germline CDR1 DFQATT, CDR2 SNEGSKA (reference sequence). CDR3 length equals 14 residues. The DNA for the CDR3 is TGCAGTGCTAGAGTACGAACAGACCCCTATTGCTACACCTTC. It specifies CSARVRTDPYCYTF.

CDR3 bases: TGTGCCAGCAGCCTAGGGACCGGACGCCACACAGATACGCAGTATTTT. This translates into CASSLGTGRHTDTQYF. This chain links TRBV14 with TRBJ2-3; D possibly matches TRBD1 or TRBD2 (5 bases each). Germline V CDR1 and CDR2: SGHDN, FVKESK. The V gene lost 4 bases and the J gene lost 2 bases, with 16 bases spanning the gap. The CDR3 runs 16 residues.